The clone carrying this T cell receptor (beta chain) was counted between two and nine times. TCRdb processed the 5' RACE reads anew with MiXCR; each CDR3 protein has one entry. The sample shows over 300,000 distinct CDR3 sequences, around 3.9% of them seen only once. This record belongs to a study of T cells after yellow fever vaccination. Study in general: Fractions with few cells were prepared using SMART-Seq v4 Ultra Low Input.

Germline lookup yields CDR1 SEHNR and CDR2 FQNEAQ (reference sequence). The CDR3 runs 13 residues. V shed 3 bases and J shed 9 bases, with 12 bases lying between them. The chain employs TRBV7-9 and TRBJ2-1; tentative D call: TRBD2 (5 bases). This receptor was identified in a man between 18 and 35 years old who received the YFV17D yellow fever vaccine. Sequenced material: PBMCs, taken on the day of the yellow fever booster vaccination. DNA for the CDR3: TGTGCCAGCAGCTTCGGGGAATTAGGTGAGCAGTTCTTC. It yields the protein CASSFGELGEQFF.